The 25 T cell receptor beta chains in this list originate from one sample, sequenced in a study of OX40 agonist ivuxolimab in advanced cancers. Using immunoSEQ multiplex PCR, the repertoire was profiled, and TCRdb retains in-frame clones only, with some absent. The sample lists roughly 8,000 clones, approximately 85% occurring once. Source: CD4+ or CD8+ T cells sorted from blood, taken in a trial of the OX40 agonist ivuxolimab. The origin of the receptors is an adult with an advanced solid tumor such as melanoma, head and neck, liver or kidney cancer.

This chain connects TRBV19 to TRBJ1-5, with TRBD1 identical over 9 bases. The V gene end was trimmed by 4 bases and the J gene end by 4 bases; junction bases not matched to a gene: 5. CDR1 is LNHDA and CDR2 is SQIVND in the germline V gene (reference sequence). CDR3 length equals 15 residues. The CDR3 sequence: CASSTRQGGNQPQHF. The CDR3 nucleotides read TGTGCCAGTAGTACCAGACAGGGGGGGAATCAGCCCCAGCATTTT.

V is TRBV19 and J is TRBJ1-4; D remains ambiguous. The CDR3 contains 14 residues. The ends were cut back, 6 bases at V and 2 bases at J, with 10 bases in the middle. CDR1 and CDR2 (germline): LNHDA, SQIVND (reference sequence). CDR3 coding DNA: TGTGCCAGTAGGGATAGGGAGACTAATGAAAAACTGTTTTTT. Its translation is CASRDRETNEKLFF.

This clone was observed once. The chain is built from TRBV4-1 and TRBJ2-1; 9 bases are a match to TRBD1. The CDR3 loop spans 19 amino acids. The germline gives CDR1 MGHRA, CDR2 YSYEKL. J gave up 4 bases and V 1 base, and 14 bases lay outside the gene matches. Here the CDR3 DNA reads TGCGCCAGCAGCCAAGTACAGGGGGCGGGAGCAGCCCATTACAATGAGCAGTTCTTC. It codes for CASSQVQGAGAAHYNEQFF.

The gene calls are TRBV9 and TRBJ2-5; no clear D gene. The length of the CDR3 is 13 residues. Looked up from germline, CDR1 is SGDLS and CDR2 is YYNGEE. V shed 0 bases and J shed 6 bases, with 9 bases lying between them. CDR3 loop: CASSVAPGQTQYF. The DNA for the CDR3 is TGTGCCAGCAGCGTAGCCCCCGGGCAGACCCAGTACTTC.

The chain carries TRBV13 and TRBJ2-7; D is perhaps TRBD2 (6 bases). Trimming pared 0 bases from V and 5 bases from J, leaving 8 bases between. The CDR3 consists of 13 residues. Germline V lookup: CDR1 PRHDT, CDR2 FYEKMQ (reference sequence). CDR3 coding DNA: TGTGCCAGCAGCTTAGGCCCGGGAGACGAGCAGTACTTC. This translates into CASSLGPGDEQYF.

This clone was seen a few times. The V call is TRBV6-6, the J call TRBJ2-2, with TRBD2 matching over 12 bases. CDR3 size: 15 residues. Losses at the gene ends were 4 bases for V and 6 bases for J; bases not matched to a gene: 3. Germline V gene data show CDR1 as MNHNY and CDR2 as SVGAGI (reference sequence). The chain's CDR3 is CASSSSGRGPGELFF. CDR3 sequence (DNA): TGTGCCAGCAGTTCTAGCGGGAGGGGGCCCGGGGAGCTGTTTTTT.

This chain uses TRBV7-8 with TRBJ1-1; tentative D call: TRBD1 (5 bases). The CDR3 spans 13 residues. Germline V gene lookup returns CDR1 SGHVS and CDR2 FQNEAQ. Trimming shortened V by 4 bases and J by 5 bases, and 11 bases separated the two germline ends. CDR3 nucleotide sequence: TGTGCCAGCAGCTCAATCCAGGGAACTGAAGCTTTCTTT. Translating it yields CASSSIQGTEAFF.

The chain carries TRBV2 and TRBJ1-4; D unclear. Between the trimmed V and J ends, which lost 6 bases and 4 bases, there was a span of 18 bases. The V gene's germline CDR1 is SNHLY and CDR2 FYNNEI. CDR3 length: 16 residues. The CDR3 region is CASRRASGAHNEKLFF. DNA of the CDR3: TGTGCCAGCAGGAGGGCGTCAGGAGCTCATAATGAAAAACTGTTTTTT.

This chain connects TRBV10-3 to TRBJ2-1; D gene uncertain. Between the trimmed V and J ends, which lost 3 bases and 4 bases, there was a span of 13 bases. Germline V gene lookup returns CDR1 ENHRY and CDR2 SYGVKD. There are 15 residues in the CDR3. CDR3 nucleotides: TGTGCCATCAGTGACTCTGGGTTCGTTTACAATGAGCAGTTCTTC. Translating gives CAISDSGFVYNEQFF.

The V gene is TRBV6-9, the J gene TRBJ2-7, with D possibly being TRBD2 (7 bases). V was pared by 4 bases and J by 5 bases, with 12 bases between. Germline CDR1 reads MNHGY; CDR2 reads SVAAGI. The CDR3 length is 13 residues. The CDR3 DNA follows: TGTGCCAGCAGTTGGGGGGGCAGGGACGAGCAGTACTTC. Amino acids: CASSWGGRDEQYF.

This rearrangement joins TRBV13 to TRBJ1-1; no definite D call. The germline V gene encodes CDR1 PRHDT and CDR2 FYEKMQ (reference sequence). Between the trimmed V and J ends, which lost 9 bases and 5 bases, there was a span of 13 bases. This CDR3 spans 12 amino acids. For the CDR3, the DNA is TGTGCCAGTCCCGGGTCAGGAACTGAAGCTTTCTTT. It is translated as CASPGSGTEAFF.

V gene TRBV5-6 combines with J gene TRBJ2-3; 9 bases line up with TRBD1. V shed 2 bases, J shed 2 bases, and the junction held 6 bases outside the gene matches. The CDR3 is 16 residues long. CDR1 is SGHDT and CDR2 is YYEEEE in the germline V gene. The CDR3 DNA sequence: TGTGCCAGCAGCTTCGGACAGGGGAGGGACACAGATACGCAGTATTTT. Its protein product is CASSFGQGRDTDTQYF.

This sequence joins TRBV11-2 and TRBJ2-1, with 8 bases that match TRBD2. J lost 0 bases, V lost 5 bases, and 6 bases had no gene match. Looked up from germline, CDR1 is SGHAT and CDR2 is FQNNGV. This CDR3 has 16 amino acids. The CDR3: CASSPGGGTSYNEQFF. The CDR3 nucleotides read TGTGCCAGCAGCCCTGGCGGGGGGACCTCCTACAATGAGCAGTTCTTC.

CDR3 loop: CASSLVQGGSYNSPLHF. DNA for the CDR3: TGCGCCAGCAGCTTGGTTCAGGGAGGCTCCTATAATTCACCCCTCCACTTT. The V and J genes are TRBV5-1 and TRBJ1-6; D is possibly TRBD1 (5 bases). Per the germline V gene, CDR1 is SGHRS and CDR2 is YFSETQ. The CDR3 contains 17 residues. V dropped 0 bases and J dropped 0 bases, with 10 bases sitting between them.

The J gene is TRBJ2-5, the V gene TRBV7-9; tentative D call: TRBD1 (5 bases). Germline CDR1 reads SEHNR; CDR2 reads FQNEAQ (reference sequence). Trimming took 4 bases from V and 4 from J, leaving 10 bases between them. The CDR3 is made up of 13 amino acids. The CDR3 sequence: CASSSDNSETQYF. CDR3 nucleotides: TGTGCCAGCAGCTCGGACAATTCAGAGACCCAGTACTTC.

This chain links TRBV7-9 with TRBJ2-2; weak D call: TRBD2 (6 bases). Germline V gene lookup returns CDR1 SEHNR and CDR2 FQNEAQ (reference sequence). There are 14 residues in the CDR3. The V end lost 6 bases, the J end lost 3 bases, and 11 bases lay between the germline ends. CDR3 residues: CASSSRGYTGELFF. In DNA, the CDR3 is TGTGCCAGCAGTTCCCGGGGGTACACCGGGGAGCTGTTTTTT.

This chain links TRBV13 with TRBJ2-2, with no clear D. Per germline, CDR1 PRHDT and CDR2 FYEKMQ (reference sequence). V gave up 2 bases and J gave up 4 bases, with 14 bases separating them. This CDR3 contains 16 residues. CDR3 in amino acids: CASSLPGFMSTGELFF. The CDR3 DNA reads TGTGCCAGCAGCTTACCCGGTTTTATGAGCACCGGGGAGCTGTTTTTT.

This clone is deemed large (0.1 to 1%). The genes are TRBV27 and TRBJ2-6; D ambiguous. The CDR3 has 13 residues. V lost 2 bases to trimming and J lost 2 bases, with 1 base between them. Germline values: CDR1 MNHEY, CDR2 SMNVEV (reference sequence). CDR3 DNA sequence: TGTGCCAGCAGTTTAACTGGGGCCAACGTCCTGACTTTC. Its protein product is CASSLTGANVLTF. The full variable domain, its missing parts supplied by reference TRBV27 and TRBJ2-6, is EAQVTQNPRYLITVTGKKLTVTCSQNMNHEYMSWYRQDPGLGLRQIYYSMNVEVTDKGDVPEGYKVSRKEKRNFPLILESPSPNQTSLYFCASSLTGANVLTFGAGSRLTVL.

The V gene is TRBV5-1, the J gene TRBJ1-4; D uncertain. The CDR3 has 16 amino acids. Germline V gives CDR1 SGHRS, CDR2 YFSETQ. V shed 0 bases and J shed 5 bases, with 14 bases lying between them. This chain's CDR3 is CASSLVQPHINEKLFF. The CDR3 region has the DNA TGCGCCAGCAGCTTGGTGCAGCCACATATCAATGAAAAACTGTTTTTT.

As concerns this clone: Other DNA sequences from this sample encode an identical CDR3 as well. This rearrangement joins TRBV7-9 to TRBJ2-5; D is ambiguous. This CDR3 has 13 amino acids. CDR1 is SEHNR, CDR2 FQNEAQ, per germline (reference sequence). Between the trimmed V and J ends, which lost 5 bases and 3 bases, there was a span of 10 bases. CDR3 nucleotide sequence: TGTGCCAGCAGCCCTCCCCTTGAAGAGACCCAGTACTTC. Its protein is CASSPPLEETQYF.

V gene TRBV30 combines with J gene TRBJ2-3; D not certain. The CDR3 totals 15 residues. Germline V gene lookup returns CDR1 GTSNPN and CDR2 SVGIG (reference sequence). Trimming took off 0 bases at V and 6 bases at J, with 16 bases between the two ends. The CDR3 coding sequence is TGTGCCTGGAGTGTAAGTCTCTCCTACCTCGATACGCAGTATTTT. Protein: CAWSVSLSYLDTQYF.

This clone came up a few times. The rearrangement joins TRBV5-1 to TRBJ2-7, with D unclear. Germline V CDR1 and CDR2: SGHRS, YFSETQ. The CDR3 loop spans 12 amino acids. The V gene lost 4 bases and the J gene lost 3 bases, with 8 bases spanning the gap. The CDR3 DNA follows: TGCGCCAGCAGCGGGAATTACTACGAGCAGTACTTC. It encodes CASSGNYYEQYF.

The V call is TRBV9, the J call TRBJ1-4; 8 positions agree with TRBD1. Per the germline V gene, CDR1 is SGDLS and CDR2 is YYNGEE. There are 14 residues in the CDR3. The V and J ends lost 3 bases and 8 bases, in that order; junction bases with no gene match: 6. In DNA form, the CDR3 reads TGTGCCAGCAGCGGTGGGACAGGTGGAGAAAAACTGTTTTTT. It encodes CASSGGTGGEKLFF.

The V gene is TRBV5-4, the J gene TRBJ2-7; D gene uncertain. The length of the CDR3 is 12 residues. The germline V gene has CDR1 SGHNT and CDR2 YYREEE (reference sequence). CDR3 sequence reads: CAYTYGDYEQYF. Written as DNA, the CDR3 is TGTGCTTACACTTACGGAGACTACGAGCAGTACTTC.

This clone counts as large. The chain combines TRBV27 with TRBJ2-7; TRBD2 matches 8 bases. There are 13 residues in the CDR3. Germline V gene sequence: CDR1 MNHEY, CDR2 SMNVEV (reference sequence). After removal of 4 bases from V and 6 bases from J, the junction contained 5 bases not matched to a gene. CDR3 bases: TGTGCCAGCAGTTACGGGACTAGTAGCGAGCAGTACTTC. As protein: CASSYGTSSEQYF.